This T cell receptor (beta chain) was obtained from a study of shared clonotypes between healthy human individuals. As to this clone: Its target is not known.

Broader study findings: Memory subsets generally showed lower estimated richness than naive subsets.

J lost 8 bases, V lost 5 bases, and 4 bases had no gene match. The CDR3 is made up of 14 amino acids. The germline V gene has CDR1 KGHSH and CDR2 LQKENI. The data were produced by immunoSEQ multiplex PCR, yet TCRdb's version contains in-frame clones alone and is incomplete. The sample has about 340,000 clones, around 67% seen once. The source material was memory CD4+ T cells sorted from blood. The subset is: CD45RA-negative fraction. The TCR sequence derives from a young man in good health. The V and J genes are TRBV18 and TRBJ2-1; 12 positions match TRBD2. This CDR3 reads CASSVPSGRDEQFF. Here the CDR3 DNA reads TGTGCCAGCTCAGTTCCTAGCGGGAGGGATGAGCAGTTCTTC.